This record concerns one TCR beta chain sequence. Its antigen is currently unknown. Amplification used 60 Vbeta primers and 13 Jbeta primers. This table comes from immunoSEQ multiplex PCR, and its TCRdb copy is limited to in-frame clones, with some not included. This sample has 200,000 or so clones; approximately 78% occur once, and the top ten carry about 2.5%. The sample comes from a study of cytomegalovirus exposure and HLA in healthy donors. General study points: It was taken for granted in presence/absence analyses that sequencing depth across donors was roughly uniform.

The donors comprised healthy bone marrow donors. Per the germline V gene, CDR1 is SGHTA and CDR2 is FQGNSA. Unmatched junction bases numbered 9, after V lost 3 bases and J lost 6 bases. The CDR3 consists of 15 residues. The receptor was derived from a woman in her 40s in good health and CMV-seronegative. This chain links TRBV7-2 with TRBJ2-7; 9 bases are shared with TRBD2. The source material was PBMCs. The chain's CDR3 is CASSFSGSGPPEQYF. The CDR3, as DNA: TGTGCCAGCAGCTTTAGCGGGAGTGGTCCTCCCGAGCAGTACTTC.